Detailed here is one T cell receptor (beta chain). The trim removed 6 bases at V and 2 bases at J, leaving 16 bases unmatched. This CDR3 has 18 residues. CDR1 is MNHEY and CDR2 is SMNVEV in the germline V gene (reference sequence). This entry belongs to a study of cytomegalovirus exposure and HLA in healthy donors. TCRdb's copy holds only in-frame clones and misses some; the assay was immunoSEQ multiplex PCR. This table has 150,000 to 200,000 clones, 85% appearing once. The sequencing input was PBMCs. This receptor was obtained from a man between 18 and 35 years old in good health and CMV-seropositive. This chain uses TRBV27 with TRBJ2-3; 8 positions agree with TRBD2. CDR3 in DNA: TGTGCCAGCAGCTTTACCCCTCAAACTAGCGGCCCCACAGATACGCAGTATTTT. Translated, it gives CASSFTPQTSGPTDTQYF.